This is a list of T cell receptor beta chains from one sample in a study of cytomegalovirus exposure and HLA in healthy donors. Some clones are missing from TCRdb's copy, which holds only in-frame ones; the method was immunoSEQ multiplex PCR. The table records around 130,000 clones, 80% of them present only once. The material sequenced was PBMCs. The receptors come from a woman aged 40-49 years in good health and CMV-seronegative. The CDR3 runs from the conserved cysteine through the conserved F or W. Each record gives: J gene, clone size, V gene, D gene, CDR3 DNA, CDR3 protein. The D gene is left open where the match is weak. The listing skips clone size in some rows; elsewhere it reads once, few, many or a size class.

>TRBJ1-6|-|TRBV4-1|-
TGCGCCAGCAGCCAAGGGCAGTTCTATAATTCACCCCTCCACTTT
CASSQGQFYNSPLHF
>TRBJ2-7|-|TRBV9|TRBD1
TGTGCCAGCAGCGGAGGGACAGCCTCCTACGAGCAGTACTTC
CASSGGTASYEQYF
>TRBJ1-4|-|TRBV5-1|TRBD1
TGCGCCAGCAGCTTGGGGGGGACAGCCCTTAATGAAAAACTGTTTTTT
CASSLGGTALNEKLFF
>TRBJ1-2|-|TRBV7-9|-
TGTGCCAGCAGCCCAACAGGGTACGGCTACACCTTC
CASSPTGYGYTF
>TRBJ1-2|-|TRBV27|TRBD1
TGTGCCAGCAGCCCGACAGGGGCAGGGTATGGCTACACCTTC
CASSPTGAGYGYTF
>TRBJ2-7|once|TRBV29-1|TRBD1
TGCAGCGTTGAAGGGCTCTGGGGACAGGGAATCTCCTACGAGCAGTACTTC
CSVEGLWGQGISYEQYF
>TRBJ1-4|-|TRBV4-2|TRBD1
TGTGCCAGCAGTTACTTGCAGGGGGAAGGTAATGAAAAACTGTTTTTT
CASSYLQGEGNEKLFF
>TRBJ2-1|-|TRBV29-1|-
TGCAGCGTTGATGGGGGAGGAAAACAGGGGAGAGATGAGCAGTTCTTC
CSVDGGGKQGRDEQFF
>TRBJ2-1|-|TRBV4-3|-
TGCGCCGCGCCCCAGCGGGCGGCACACTACAATGAGCAGTTCTTC
CAAPQRAAHYNEQFF
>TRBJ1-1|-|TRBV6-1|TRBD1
TGTGCCAGCAGTGCTTTTCAGGGGGCGAAGGACACTGAAGCTTTCTTT
CASSAFQGAKDTEAFF
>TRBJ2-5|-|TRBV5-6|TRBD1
TGTGCCAGCAGCTTGTGGGGACAGCTCCAAGAGACCCAGTACTTC
CASSLWGQLQETQYF
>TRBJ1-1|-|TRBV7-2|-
TGTGCCAGCACCCCCTGGGGGACACAGGTCTCTGAAGCTTTCTTT
CASTPWGTQVSEAFF
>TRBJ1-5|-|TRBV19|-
TGTGCCAGTAGTAACCCCGGGGGGGATTATAGCAATCAGCCCCAGCATTTT
CASSNPGGDYSNQPQHF
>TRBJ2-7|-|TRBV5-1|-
TGCGCCAGCAGCCGGACAGCATACGAGCAGTACTTC
CASSRTAYEQYF
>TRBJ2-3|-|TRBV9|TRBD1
TGTGCCAGCAGCGTAGTTGATGGTGACAGGGTCGGGCCAGATACGCAGTATTTT
CASSVVDGDRVGPDTQYF
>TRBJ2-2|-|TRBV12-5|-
TGTGCTAGTGCCACCCTTGGAGGTTACGCCGGGGAGCTGTTTTTT
CASATLGGYAGELFF
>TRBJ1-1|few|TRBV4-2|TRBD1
TGTGCCAGCAGCCCTAGGGGACAGAGCGGCAACACTGAAGCTTTCTTT
CASSPRGQSGNTEAFF
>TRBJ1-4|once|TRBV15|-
TGTGCCACCAGCACAAGACAGCCTGCAACTAATGAAAAACTGTTTTTT
CATSTRQPATNEKLFF
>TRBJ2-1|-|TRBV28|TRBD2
TGTGCCAGCAGCTTCAGCGGGAGCTCCTACAATGAGCAGTTCTTC
CASSFSGSSYNEQFF
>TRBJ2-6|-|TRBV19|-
TGTGCCAGTAGTGAACAGAGCTCTGGGGCCAACGTCCTGACTTTC
CASSEQSSGANVLTF
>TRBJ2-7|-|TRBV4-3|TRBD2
TGCGCCAGCAGCCAAGCCTTGGGACTAGCTGGGGAGCAGTACTTC
CASSQALGLAGEQYF
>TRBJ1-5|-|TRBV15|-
TGTGCCACCAGCAGAGATAGGGGTTTCAATCAGCCCCAGCATTTT
CATSRDRGFNQPQHF
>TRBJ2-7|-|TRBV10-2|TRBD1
TGCGCCAGCAAGCAGGGGGCTCCATACGAGCAGTACTTC
CASKQGAPYEQYF
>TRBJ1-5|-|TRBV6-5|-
TGTGCCAGCAGTACAGGGCCAAGCAATCAGCCCCAGCATTTT
CASSTGPSNQPQHF
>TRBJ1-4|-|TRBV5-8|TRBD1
TGTGCCAGCAGCCCCGGACAGGGACGGCTTCCTAATGAAAAACTGTTTTTT
CASSPGQGRLPNEKLFF
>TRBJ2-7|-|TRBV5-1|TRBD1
TGCGCCAGCAGCTTGGGGGAGGGACAGGGGCTACAGAGGGGCTACGAGCAGTACTTC
CASSLGEGQGLQRGYEQYF
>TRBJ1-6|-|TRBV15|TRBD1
TGTGCCACCAGCCTTAACGGACAGGGGAATTCACCCCTCCACTTT
CATSLNGQGNSPLHF
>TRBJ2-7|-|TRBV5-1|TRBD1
TGCGCCAGCAGCCAGCCCCTGACAGGGGAGAACGAGCAGTACTTC
CASSQPLTGENEQYF
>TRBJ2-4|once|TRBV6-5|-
TGTGCCAGCAGTTACGCAGGGGCCAAAAACATTCAGTACTTC
CASSYAGAKNIQYF
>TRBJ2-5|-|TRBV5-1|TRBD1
TGCGCCAGCAGATCCCAGGGGGCGCGGGAGACCCAGTACTTC
CASRSQGARETQYF
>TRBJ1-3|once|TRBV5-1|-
TGCGCCAGCAGCTTATCCGGGACACCCGGAAACACCATATATTTT
CASSLSGTPGNTIYF
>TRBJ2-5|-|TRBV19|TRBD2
TGTGCCAGTAGTCAGGCGGGAGTGATGGAGACCCAGTACTTC
CASSQAGVMETQYF
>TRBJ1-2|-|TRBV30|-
TGTGCCTGGACGTTTCCTGACTATGGCTACACCTTC
CAWTFPDYGYTF
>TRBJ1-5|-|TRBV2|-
TGTGCCAGCAGTGAAGATGGGAGTCAGCCCCAGCATTTT
CASSEDGSQPQHF
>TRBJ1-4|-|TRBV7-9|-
TGTGCCAGCAGCTTGAGTAATGAAAAACTGTTTTTT
CASSLSNEKLFF
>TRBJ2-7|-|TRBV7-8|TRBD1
TGTGCCTCGGCAGGGACAGGACGCTACGAGCAGTACTTC
CASAGTGRYEQYF
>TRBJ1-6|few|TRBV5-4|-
TGTGCCAGCAGCTTGCAACAGGGAAATTCACCCCTCCACTTT
CASSLQQGNSPLHF
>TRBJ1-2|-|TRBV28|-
TGTGCCAGCAGTCGGGGGAACTATGGCTACACCTTC
CASSRGNYGYTF
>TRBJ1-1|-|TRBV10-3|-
TGTGCCATCAGTGGGTTGGGGGCGGATGGACTGGGAGGGACTGAAGCTTTCTTT
CAISGLGADGLGGTEAFF
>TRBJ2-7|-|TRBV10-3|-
TGTGCCATCCGGCGGGGGCTTGAATACGAGCAGTACTTC
CAIRRGLEYEQYF
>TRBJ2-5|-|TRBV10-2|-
TGCGCCACCGAAGGGGGGGGAGAAGAGACCCAGTACTTC
CATEGGGEETQYF
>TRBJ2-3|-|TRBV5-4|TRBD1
TGTGCCAGCAGCCCTTGGACAGGTAGCACAGATACGCAGTATTTT
CASSPWTGSTDTQYF
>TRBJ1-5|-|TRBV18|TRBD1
TGTGCCAGCTCACCGGGACAGGGACAGCCCCAGCATTTT
CASSPGQGQPQHF
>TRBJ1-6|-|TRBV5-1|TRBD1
TGCGCCAGCAGCCTCGGGACAGGGGACTCACCCCTCCACTTT
CASSLGTGDSPLHF
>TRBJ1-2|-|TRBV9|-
TGTGCCAGCAGCCCCAGGCCAGGGGAGGGGCAAGCCATCTATGGCTACACCTTC
CASSPRPGEGQAIYGYTF
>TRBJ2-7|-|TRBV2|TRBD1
TGTGCCAGCAGTGGTGGGACAGGGCTGGGCAAGCAGTACTTC
CASSGGTGLGKQYF
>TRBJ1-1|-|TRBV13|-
TGTGCCAGCAGCTTAGTTGGGGGGGGGCCGAACACTGAAGCTTTCTTT
CASSLVGGGPNTEAFF
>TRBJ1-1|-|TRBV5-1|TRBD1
TGCGCCAGCAGCTTTTTGCCAGGGGGCCCGAACACTGAAGCTTTCTTT
CASSFLPGGPNTEAFF
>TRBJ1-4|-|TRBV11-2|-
TGTGCCAGCAGCTCGGGACACGAAAAACTGTTTTTT
CASSSGHEKLFF
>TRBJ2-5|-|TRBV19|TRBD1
TGTGCCAGTAGGGACAGGATGAGAGAGACCCAGTACTTC
CASRDRMRETQYF
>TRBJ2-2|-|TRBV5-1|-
TGCGCCAGCAGCTTTACAGGGGGAGGGCCCGGGGAGCTGTTTTTT
CASSFTGGGPGELFF
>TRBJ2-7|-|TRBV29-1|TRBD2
TGCAGCGTCGCCCCGGGGCTAGCGGGCGGCGAGCAGTACTTC
CSVAPGLAGGEQYF
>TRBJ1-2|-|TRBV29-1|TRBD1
TGCAGCGTTGACCTGGGACAGGGGTTCGGCTATGGCTACCCCTTC
CSVDLGQGFGYGYPF
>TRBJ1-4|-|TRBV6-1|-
TGTGCCAGCAGTGAATCTAGACAGGCTAATGAAAAACTGTTTTTT
CASSESRQANEKLFF
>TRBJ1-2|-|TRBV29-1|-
TGCAGCGTTCCCACAGATTACTATGGCTACACCTTC
CSVPTDYYGYTF
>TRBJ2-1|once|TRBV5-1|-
TGCGCCAGCAGCTTGGAGTCTAGTCCCTGGGATGAGCAGTTCTTC
CASSLESSPWDEQFF
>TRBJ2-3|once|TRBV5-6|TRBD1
TGTGCCAGCAGCTTGGGAAGGGGGCCCTTTACGCAGTATTTT
CASSLGRGPFTQYF